Included here is one T cell receptor beta chain sequence, with context. What it binds is unknown. Using its own MiXCR run on the reads, TCRdb lists one record per CDR3 protein. Of roughly 180,000 distinct CDR3 sequences in the sample, about 22% are singletons; the top ten hold under 30%. The sample belongs to a study of T cell repertoires in cytomegalovirus infection. Across the study: Alongside well-studied HLA-B-restricted CMV epitopes, recently identified HLA-C-restricted CMV epitopes were also used.

This CDR3 has 13 amino acids. Germline V gene lookup returns CDR1 SGHVS and CDR2 FNYEAQ. V was pared by 1 base and J by 6 bases, with 9 bases between. The chain couples TRBV7-6 to TRBJ1-2; no clear D gene. This sequence was found in a human donor in good health (CMV status not recorded). Some clones in this sample may be carry-over from other donors' samples. The sequencing used CD8+ T cells from cultured PBMCs, collected from culture after CMV antigen stimulation. As DNA, the CDR3 is TGTGCCAGCAGCTTAGGGGAAAGGCATGGCTACACCTTC. Translation: CASSLGERHGYTF.